This note documents a single TCR beta chain sequence. Germline V gives CDR1 SEHNR, CDR2 FQNEAQ (reference sequence). Trimming stripped 5 bases from V and 0 bases from J, with 19 bases between. This CDR3 has 17 residues. The data derive from a study of CD8 T cells in Susac syndrome. RNA was extracted with the RNeasy kit, and a quantity of 0.5 to 1 ug was reverse transcribed using random hexamers. Coverage of TCR beta CDR3 amplification by immunoSEQ multiplex PCR extended to 54 Vbeta and 13 Jbeta. TCRdb recomputed calls from the immunoSEQ multiplex PCR reads with MiXCR, one row per CDR3 protein. The sample has more than 250,000 distinct CDR3 sequences, roughly nine tenths seen once.

The source is a human donor with multiple sclerosis. This chain links TRBV7-9 with TRBJ2-5; D might be TRBD2 (6 bases). The material sequenced was CD4+ T cells from PBMCs. The CDR3 loop reads CASSREQTRGYQETQYF. In nucleotides, the CDR3 is TGTGCCAGCAGCCGAGAGCAGACCCGGGGGTACCAAGAGACCCAGTACTTC.